This T cell receptor beta chain originates from a study of cytomegalovirus exposure and HLA in healthy donors. Study-wide points: Several of the most significant clusters appeared, in a later analysis, to be linked to common viral pathogens.

Trimming took 4 bases from V and 1 from J; bases not matched to a gene: 10. This CDR3 comprises 18 residues. From germline, CDR1 is SGHTA and CDR2 FQGNSA. In the case of this clone: The antigen is not known.

The PCR had 60 Vbeta and 13 Jbeta primers. The assay was immunoSEQ multiplex PCR, and TCRdb's table has in-frame clones only and misses some. Across about 67,000 clones, the top ten clones capture roughly 4.8% of the sample. This TCR derives from a man aged 30 to 39 in good health and CMV-seropositive. Material: PBMCs. V gene TRBV7-2 combines with J gene TRBJ2-2, with 9 positions matching TRBD2. CDR3 region: CASSSLAGIPLNTGELFF. Here the CDR3 DNA reads TGTGCCAGCAGCTCGCTAGCGGGAATACCCCTGAACACCGGGGAGCTGTTTTTT.